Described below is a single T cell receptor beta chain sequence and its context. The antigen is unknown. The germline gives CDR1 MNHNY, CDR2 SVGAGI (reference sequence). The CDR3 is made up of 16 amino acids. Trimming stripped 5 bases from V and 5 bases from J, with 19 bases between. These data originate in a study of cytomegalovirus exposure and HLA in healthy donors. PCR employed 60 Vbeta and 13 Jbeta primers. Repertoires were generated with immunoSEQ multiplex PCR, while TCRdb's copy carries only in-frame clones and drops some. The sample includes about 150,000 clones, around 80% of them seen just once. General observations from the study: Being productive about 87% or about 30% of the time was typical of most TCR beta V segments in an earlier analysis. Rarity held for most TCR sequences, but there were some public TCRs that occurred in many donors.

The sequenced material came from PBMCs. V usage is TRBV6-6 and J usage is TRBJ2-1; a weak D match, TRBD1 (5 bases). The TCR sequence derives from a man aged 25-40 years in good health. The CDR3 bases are TGTGCCAGCAGTGCCGTCGGACAAAACGACAACAATGAGCAGTTCTTC. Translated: CASSAVGQNDNNEQFF.